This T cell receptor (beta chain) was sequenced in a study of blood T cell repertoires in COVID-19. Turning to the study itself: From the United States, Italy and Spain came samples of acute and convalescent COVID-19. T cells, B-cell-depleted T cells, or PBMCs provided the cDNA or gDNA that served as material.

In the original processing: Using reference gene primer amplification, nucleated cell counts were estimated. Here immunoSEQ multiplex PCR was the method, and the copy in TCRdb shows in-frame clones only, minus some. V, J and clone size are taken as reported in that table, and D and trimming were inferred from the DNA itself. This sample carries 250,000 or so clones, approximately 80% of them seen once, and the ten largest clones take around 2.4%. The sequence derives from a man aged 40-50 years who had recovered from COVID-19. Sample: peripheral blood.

CDR3 region: CASGFKPAGTDTQYF. The CDR3 bases are TGTGCCAGCGGGTTTAAGCCGGCGGGCACAGATACGCAGTATTTT. The gene calls are TRBV7-2 and TRBJ2-3; D is uncertain. Between the trimmed V and J ends, which lost 8 bases and 1 base, there was a span of 16 bases. Looked up from germline, CDR1 is SGHTA and CDR2 is FQGNSA. The CDR3 is made up of 15 amino acids.